One sample yielded the 2 T cell receptor beta chains listed below, sequenced in a study of blood T cell repertoires in COVID-19. The assay was immunoSEQ multiplex PCR, and TCRdb's table has in-frame clones only and misses some. The sample lists some 150,000 clones, roughly 84% occurring once. Sequencing used peripheral blood. Receptors originate from a woman aged 55-69 years with acute or convalescent COVID-19.

The chain carries TRBV6-5 and TRBJ2-1; tentatively, D is TRBD1 (5 bases). Germline V gene data show CDR1 as MNHEY and CDR2 as SVGAGI. Trimming pared 5 bases from V and 10 bases from J, leaving 9 bases between. This CDR3 contains 11 residues. Written as DNA, the CDR3 is TGTGCCAGCAGTAACGGACACGAGCAGTTCTTC. Protein product: CASSNGHEQFF.

The V and J genes are TRBV9 and TRBJ2-5, with a tentative D call TRBD1 (6 bases). With 4 bases removed from V and 4 bases from J, the gap between germline ends came to 14 bases. Germline CDR1 and CDR2: SGDLS and YYNGEE. This CDR3 region has 14 residues. The CDR3 sequence is CASSPTGQSETQYF. CDR3 nucleotides: TGTGCCAGCAGCCCGACCGGACAGTCAGAGACCCAGTACTTC.